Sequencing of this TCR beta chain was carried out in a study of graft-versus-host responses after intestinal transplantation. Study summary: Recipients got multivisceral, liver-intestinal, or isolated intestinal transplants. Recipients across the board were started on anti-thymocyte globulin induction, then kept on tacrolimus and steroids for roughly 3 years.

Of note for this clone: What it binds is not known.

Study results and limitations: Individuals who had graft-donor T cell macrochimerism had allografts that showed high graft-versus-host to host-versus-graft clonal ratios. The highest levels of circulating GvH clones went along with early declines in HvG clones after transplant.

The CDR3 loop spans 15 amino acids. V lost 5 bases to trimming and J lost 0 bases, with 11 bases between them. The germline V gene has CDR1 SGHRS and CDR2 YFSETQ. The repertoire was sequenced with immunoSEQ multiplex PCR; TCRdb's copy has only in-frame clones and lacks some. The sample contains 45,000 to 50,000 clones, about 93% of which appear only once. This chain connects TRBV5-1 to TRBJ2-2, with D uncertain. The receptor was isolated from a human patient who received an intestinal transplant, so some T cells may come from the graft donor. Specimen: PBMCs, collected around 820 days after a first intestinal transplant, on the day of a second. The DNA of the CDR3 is TGCGCCAGCAGAAAACACACAACGAACACCGGGGAGCTGTTTTTT. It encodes CASRKHTTNTGELFF.